This T cell receptor (beta chain) was identified during a study of blood T cell repertoires in COVID-19. Looking at the study overall: Acute-phase and convalescent COVID-19 samples originated in the United States, Italy and Spain. PBMCs, B-cell-depleted T cells, or T cells provided the cDNA or gDNA that made up the material.

Source study methods: Amplifying reference gene primers gave estimates of nucleated cell counts. This table comes from immunoSEQ multiplex PCR, and its TCRdb copy is limited to in-frame clones, with some not included. The V and J calls and clone size are taken from that table; D and trimming were inferred from the DNA. The sample carries about 220,000 clones, about 80% recorded once. Per germline, CDR1 SGHAT and CDR2 FQNNGV. Trimming at V came to 3 bases and at J to 5 bases, leaving 4 bases not matched to a gene. This CDR3 contains 15 residues. The chain combines TRBV11-2 with TRBJ2-7; 13 nucleotides align to TRBD2. The sequenced sample consisted of peripheral blood. This clonotype originated in a woman in her twenties or thirties who had recovered from COVID-19. CDR3 protein: CASSLSTSGRHEQYF. The CDR3 DNA reads TGTGCCAGCAGCTTGTCGACTAGCGGGAGGCACGAGCAGTACTTC.